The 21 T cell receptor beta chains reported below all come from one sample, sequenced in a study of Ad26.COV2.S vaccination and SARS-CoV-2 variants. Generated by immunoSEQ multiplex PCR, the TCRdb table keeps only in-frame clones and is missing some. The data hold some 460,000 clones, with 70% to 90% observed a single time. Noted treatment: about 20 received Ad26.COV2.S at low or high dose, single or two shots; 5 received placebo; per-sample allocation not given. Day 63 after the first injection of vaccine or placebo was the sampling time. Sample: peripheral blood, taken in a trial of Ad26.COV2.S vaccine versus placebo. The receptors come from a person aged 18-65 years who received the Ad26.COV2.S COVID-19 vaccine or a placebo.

Written as DNA, the CDR3 is TGTGCCAGATCCCCTGAAATTGGCTATGGCTACACCTTC. It is translated as CARSPEIGYGYTF. This sequence joins TRBV10-3 and TRBJ1-2; D is unresolved. Between the trimmed V and J ends, which lost 10 bases and 4 bases, there was a span of 16 bases. Germline CDR1 ENHRY, CDR2 SYGVKD. The length of the CDR3 is 13 residues.

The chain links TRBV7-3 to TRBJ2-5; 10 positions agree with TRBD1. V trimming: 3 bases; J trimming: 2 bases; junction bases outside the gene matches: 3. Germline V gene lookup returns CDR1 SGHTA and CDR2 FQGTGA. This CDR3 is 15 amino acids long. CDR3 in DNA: TGTGCCAGCAGCTTGATGGGACAGGGGCAAGAGACCCAGTACTTC. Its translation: CASSLMGQGQETQYF.

The CDR3: CASSHSIRSYQETQYF. As DNA, the CDR3 is TGTGCCAGCAGCCACTCAATACGATCTTACCAAGAGACCCAGTACTTC. V usage is TRBV14 and J usage is TRBJ2-5; no definite D call. V gave up 3 bases and J gave up 0 bases, with 14 bases separating them. Germline V gene data show CDR1 as SGHDN and CDR2 as FVKESK. The CDR3 consists of 16 residues.

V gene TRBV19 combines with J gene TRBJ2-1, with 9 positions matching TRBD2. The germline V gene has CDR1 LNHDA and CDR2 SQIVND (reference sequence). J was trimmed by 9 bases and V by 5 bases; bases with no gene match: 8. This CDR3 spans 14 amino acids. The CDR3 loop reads CASSRLAGFSEQFF. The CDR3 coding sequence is TGTGCCAGTAGTCGTCTAGCGGGGTTTTCTGAGCAGTTCTTC.

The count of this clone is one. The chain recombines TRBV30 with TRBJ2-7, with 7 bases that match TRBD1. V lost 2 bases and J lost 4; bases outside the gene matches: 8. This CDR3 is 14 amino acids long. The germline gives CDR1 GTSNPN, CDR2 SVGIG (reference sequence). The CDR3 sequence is CAWSTGTANYEQYF. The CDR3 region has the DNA TGTGCCTGGAGTACCGGGACAGCTAATTACGAGCAGTACTTC.

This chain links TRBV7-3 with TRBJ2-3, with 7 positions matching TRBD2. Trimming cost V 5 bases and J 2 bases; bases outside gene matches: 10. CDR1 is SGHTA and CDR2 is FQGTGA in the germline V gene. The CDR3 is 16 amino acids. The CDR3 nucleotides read TGTGCCAGCAGCACGACTTTCGGGGGGTCCACAGATACGCAGTATTTT. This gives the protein CASSTTFGGSTDTQYF. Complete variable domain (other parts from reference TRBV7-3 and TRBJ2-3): GAGVSQTPSNKVTEKGKYVELRCDPISGHTALYWYRQSLGQGPEFLIYFQGTGAADDSGLPNDRFFAVRPEGSVSTLKIQRTERGDSAVYLCASSTTFGGSTDTQYFGPGTRLTVL.

The chain's CDR3 is CASSRRTDPTEAFF. CDR3 coding DNA: TGTGCCAGCTCCAGGCGGACAGATCCCACTGAAGCTTTCTTT. This rearrangement joins TRBV18 to TRBJ1-1; D possibly corresponds to TRBD1 (6 bases). CDR3 length: 14 amino acids. Germline V gene data show CDR1 as KGHSH and CDR2 as LQKENI. With 6 bases removed from V and 4 bases from J, the gap between germline ends came to 15 bases.

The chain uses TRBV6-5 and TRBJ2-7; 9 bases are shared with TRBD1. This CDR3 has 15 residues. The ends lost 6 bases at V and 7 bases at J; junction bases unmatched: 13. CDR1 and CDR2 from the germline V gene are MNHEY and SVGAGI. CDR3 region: CASRPPGQGLGEQYF. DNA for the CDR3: TGTGCCAGCAGGCCACCGGGACAGGGTCTGGGGGAGCAGTACTTC.

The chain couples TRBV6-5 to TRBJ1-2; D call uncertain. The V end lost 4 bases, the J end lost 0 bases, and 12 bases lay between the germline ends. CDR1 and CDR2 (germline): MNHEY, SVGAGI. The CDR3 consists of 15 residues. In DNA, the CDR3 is TGTGCCAGCAGTTCTGTCGCAGAGACTAACTATGGCTACACCTTC. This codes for CASSSVAETNYGYTF.

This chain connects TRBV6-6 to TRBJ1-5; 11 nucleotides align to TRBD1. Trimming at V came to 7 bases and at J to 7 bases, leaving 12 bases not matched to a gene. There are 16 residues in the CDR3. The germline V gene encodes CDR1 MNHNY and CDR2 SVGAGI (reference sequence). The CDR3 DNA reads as TGTGCCAGCAACACGCCTATGGGACAGGGGGGACAGCCCCAGCATTTT. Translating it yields CASNTPMGQGGQPQHF.

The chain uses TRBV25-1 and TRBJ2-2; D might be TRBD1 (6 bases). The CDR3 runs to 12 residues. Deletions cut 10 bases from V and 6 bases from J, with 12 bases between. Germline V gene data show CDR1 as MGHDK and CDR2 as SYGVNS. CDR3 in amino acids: CATTQGSGELFF. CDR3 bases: TGTGCCACCACACAGGGTTCCGGGGAGCTGTTTTTT.

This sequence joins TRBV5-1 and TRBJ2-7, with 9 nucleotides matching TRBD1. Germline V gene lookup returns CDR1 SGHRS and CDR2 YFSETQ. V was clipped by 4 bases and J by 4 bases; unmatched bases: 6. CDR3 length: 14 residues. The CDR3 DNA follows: TGCGCCAGCAGCGGGGACAGGGCCCCATACGAGCAGTACTTC. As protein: CASSGDRAPYEQYF.

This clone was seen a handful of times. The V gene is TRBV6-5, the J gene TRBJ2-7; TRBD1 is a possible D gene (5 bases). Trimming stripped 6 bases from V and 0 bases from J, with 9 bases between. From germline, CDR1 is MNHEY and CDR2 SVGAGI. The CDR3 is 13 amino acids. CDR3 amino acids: CASRAGPSYEQYF. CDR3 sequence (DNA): TGTGCCAGCAGGGCAGGGCCCTCCTACGAGCAGTACTTC.

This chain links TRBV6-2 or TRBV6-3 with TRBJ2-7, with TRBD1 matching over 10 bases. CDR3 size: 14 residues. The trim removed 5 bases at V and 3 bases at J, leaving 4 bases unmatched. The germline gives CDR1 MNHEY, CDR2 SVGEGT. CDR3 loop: CASSPGTGDYEQYF. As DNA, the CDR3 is TGTGCCAGCAGTCCCGGGACAGGGGACTACGAGCAGTACTTC.

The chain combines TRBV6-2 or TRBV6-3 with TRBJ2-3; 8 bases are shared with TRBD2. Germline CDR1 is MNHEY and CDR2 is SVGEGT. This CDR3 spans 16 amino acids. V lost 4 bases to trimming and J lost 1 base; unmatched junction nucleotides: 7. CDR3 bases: TGTGCCAGCAGTTCGTCCCAAGCGGGGGGCACAGATACGCAGTATTTT. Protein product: CASSSSQAGGTDTQYF.

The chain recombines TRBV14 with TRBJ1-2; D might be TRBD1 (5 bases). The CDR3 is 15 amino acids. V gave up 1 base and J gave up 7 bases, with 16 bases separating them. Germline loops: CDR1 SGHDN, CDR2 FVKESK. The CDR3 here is CASSQAPRLGGGYTF. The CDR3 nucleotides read TGTGCCAGCAGCCAAGCACCGAGGTTGGGGGGTGGCTACACCTTC.

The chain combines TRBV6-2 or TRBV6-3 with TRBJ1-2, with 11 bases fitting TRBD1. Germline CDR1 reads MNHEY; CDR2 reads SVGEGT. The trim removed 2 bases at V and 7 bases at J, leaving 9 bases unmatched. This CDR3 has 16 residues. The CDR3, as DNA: TGTGCCAGCAGTTACACTCTCGGACAGGGGGCTGGTGGCTACACCTTC. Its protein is CASSYTLGQGAGGYTF.

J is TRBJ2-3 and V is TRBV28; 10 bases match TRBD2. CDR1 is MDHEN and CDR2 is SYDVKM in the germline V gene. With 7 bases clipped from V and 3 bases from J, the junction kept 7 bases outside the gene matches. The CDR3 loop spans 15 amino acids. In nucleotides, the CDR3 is TGTGCCAGCAATCCCCGACTAGCGGGTACAGATACGCAGTATTTT. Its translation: CASNPRLAGTDTQYF.

As DNA, the CDR3 is TGTGCCAGCAGCTTTGGGGGAGAGACCCAGTACTTC. Protein: CASSFGGETQYF. The chain couples TRBV7-2 to TRBJ2-5; perhaps D is TRBD1 or TRBD2 (5 bases each). CDR3 size: 12 residues. Trimming left V 3 bases short and J 4 bases short, with 6 bases between. Per germline, CDR1 SGHTA and CDR2 FQGNSA.

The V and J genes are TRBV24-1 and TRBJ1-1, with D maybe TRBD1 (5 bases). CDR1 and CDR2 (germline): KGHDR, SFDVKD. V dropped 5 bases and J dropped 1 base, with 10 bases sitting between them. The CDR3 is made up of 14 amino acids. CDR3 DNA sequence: TGTGCCACCAGTGGGCCCGGGGCGAACACTGAAGCTTTCTTT. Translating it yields CATSGPGANTEAFF.

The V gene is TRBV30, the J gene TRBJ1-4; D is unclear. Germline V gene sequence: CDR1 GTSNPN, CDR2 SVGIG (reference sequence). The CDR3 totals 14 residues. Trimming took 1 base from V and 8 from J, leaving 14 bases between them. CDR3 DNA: TGTGCCTGGAGTGCGGGAAGCGCGGGGGAAAAACTGTTTTTT. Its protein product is CAWSAGSAGEKLFF.